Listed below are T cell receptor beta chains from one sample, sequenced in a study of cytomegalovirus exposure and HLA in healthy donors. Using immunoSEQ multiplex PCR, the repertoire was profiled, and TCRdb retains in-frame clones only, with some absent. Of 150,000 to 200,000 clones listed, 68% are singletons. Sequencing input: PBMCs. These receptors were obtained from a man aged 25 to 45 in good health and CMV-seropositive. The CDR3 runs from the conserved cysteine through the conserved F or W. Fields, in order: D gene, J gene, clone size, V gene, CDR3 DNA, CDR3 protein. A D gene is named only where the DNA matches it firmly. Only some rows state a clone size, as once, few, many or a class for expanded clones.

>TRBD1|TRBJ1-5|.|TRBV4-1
TGCGCCAGCAGCCAAGGCGACAGGGGCAATCAGCCCCAGCATTTT
CASSQGDRGNQPQHF
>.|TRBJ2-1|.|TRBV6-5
TGTGCCAGCAGTTCTATGTCGGGGAGCCATGAGCAGTTCTTC
CASSSMSGSHEQFF
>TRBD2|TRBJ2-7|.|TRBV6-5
TGTGCCACTCTAGCGGGGAGCTCCTACGAGCAGTACTTC
CATLAGSSYEQYF
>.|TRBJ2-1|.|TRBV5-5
TGTGCCAGCAGCTTCAGGGGGGCTACCGGTTATGAGCAGTTCTTC
CASSFRGATGYEQFF
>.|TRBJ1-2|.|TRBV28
TGTGCCAGCAGCACAGGGTCCCATAAAGGCTACACCTTC
CASSTGSHKGYTF
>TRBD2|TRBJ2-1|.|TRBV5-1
TGCGCCAGCAGCCCCACTAGCGGCGGCACCTACAATGAGCAGTTCTTC
CASSPTSGGTYNEQFF
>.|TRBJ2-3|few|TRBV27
TGTGCCAGCAGTTTAGGTATAGTCACAGATACGCAGTATTTT
CASSLGIVTDTQYF
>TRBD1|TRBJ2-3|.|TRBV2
TGTGCCAGCAGGGGGGACAGCTCCACAGATACGCAGTATTTT
CASRGDSSTDTQYF
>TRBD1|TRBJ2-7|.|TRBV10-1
TGCGCCAGCAGTGGACTTACAGGGGGGTCCTACGAGCAGTACTTC
CASSGLTGGSYEQYF
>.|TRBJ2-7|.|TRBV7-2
TGTGCCAGCAGCCCAAACAGGGTCTACGAGCAGTACTTC
CASSPNRVYEQYF
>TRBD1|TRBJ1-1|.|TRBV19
TGTGCCAGTAGTATCTCGGACAGGGGGCTGTCCCAAGCTTTCTTT
CASSISDRGLSQAFF
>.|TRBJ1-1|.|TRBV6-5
TGTGCCAGCAGTTACTCGATCGGAGGGACTGAAGCTTTCTTT
CASSYSIGGTEAFF
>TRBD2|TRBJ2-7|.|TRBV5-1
TGCGCCAGCAGCTTGGCTAGCGGGAACCGTATTTCGTACGAGCAGTACTTC
CASSLASGNRISYEQYF
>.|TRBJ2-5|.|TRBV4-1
TGCGCCAGCAGCCTACTCCTGAGGGAGACCCAGTACTTC
CASSLLLRETQYF
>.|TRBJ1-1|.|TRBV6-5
TGTGCCAGCAGTTACTCGGGCAGGGGGAACACTGAAGCTTTCTTT
CASSYSGRGNTEAFF
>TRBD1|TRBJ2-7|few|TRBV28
TGTGCCAGCAGTTTCTTTGGGACAGCCGAGCAGTACTTC
CASSFFGTAEQYF
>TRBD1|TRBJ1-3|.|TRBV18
TGTGCCAGCTCACCACCACAGGGGCCTGGAAACACCATATATTTT
CASSPPQGPGNTIYF
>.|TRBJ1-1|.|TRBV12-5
TGTGCTAGTGGTTTTGGGAGGAACACTGAAGCTTTCTTT
CASGFGRNTEAFF
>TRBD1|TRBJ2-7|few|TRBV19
TGTGCCAGTAGTCGACCTCGAACGGGACAGGTCTACGAGCAGTACTTC
CASSRPRTGQVYEQYF
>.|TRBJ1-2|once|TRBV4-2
TGTGCCAGCAGCCAAGATCTCGGCTACACCTTC
CASSQDLGYTF
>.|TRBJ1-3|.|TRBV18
TGTGCCAGCTCACCACCGGGGCTTGGAAACACCATATATTTT
CASSPPGLGNTIYF
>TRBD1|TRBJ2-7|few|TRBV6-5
TGTGCCAGCAGTCACAACAGGGGGCACGAGCAGTACTTC
CASSHNRGHEQYF
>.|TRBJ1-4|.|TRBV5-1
TGCGCCAGCAGCTTGGCCGGGCAGGGGTCTGAAAAACTGTTTTTT
CASSLAGQGSEKLFF
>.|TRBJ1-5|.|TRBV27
TGTGCCAGCAGTTTCTCACCGATCGGGGGCAATCAGCCCCAGCATTTT
CASSFSPIGGNQPQHF
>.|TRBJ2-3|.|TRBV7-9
TGTGCCAGCAGCGTCCGGGACAGGGGACCAGCGGGAGGAACAGATACGCAGTATTTT
CASSVRDRGPAGGTDTQYF
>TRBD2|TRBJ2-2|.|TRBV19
TGTGCCAGTAGTATAGTCGGTCCCCCAAGGACTAGCGGGAAGGCCGGGGAGCTGTTTTTT
CASSIVGPPRTSGKAGELFF
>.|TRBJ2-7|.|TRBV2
TGTGCCAGCAGACAACCTGGCCGGGCCTACGAGCAGTACTTC
CASRQPGRAYEQYF
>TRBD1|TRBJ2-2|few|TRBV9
TGTGCCAGCAGCCCCCGACAGGGTAAAACCGGGGAGCTGTTTTTT
CASSPRQGKTGELFF
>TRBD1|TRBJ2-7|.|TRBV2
TGTGCCAGCAGTGATCTCGGGACAGGGGGCTACGAGCAGTACTTC
CASSDLGTGGYEQYF
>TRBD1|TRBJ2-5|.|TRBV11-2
TGTGCCAGCAGCTTAATGGGACAGGGAATTGAGACCCAGTACTTC
CASSLMGQGIETQYF
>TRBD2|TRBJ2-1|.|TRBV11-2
TGTGCCAGCAGCTCTAGCGGGAGAGCTTACAATGAGCAGTTCTTC
CASSSSGRAYNEQFF
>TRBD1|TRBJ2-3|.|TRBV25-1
TGTGCCAGCAGTGCAAGACAGGGGCGCACAGATACGCAGTATTTT
CASSARQGRTDTQYF
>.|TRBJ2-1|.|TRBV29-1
TGCAGCGTTGTTAAAACCCTAGATGAGCAGTTCTTC
CSVVKTLDEQFF
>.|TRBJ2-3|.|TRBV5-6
TGTGCCAGCAGCTTACCGACTACCACAGATACGCAGTATTTT
CASSLPTTTDTQYF
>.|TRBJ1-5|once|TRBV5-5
TGTGCCAGCAGCTTGTTTGGGGGCGCTTACAATCAGCCCCAGCATTTT
CASSLFGGAYNQPQHF
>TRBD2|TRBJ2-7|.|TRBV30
TGTGCCTGGAGTGTACTTTGGTTAGCGGGAGCCACCCTAGACGAGCAGTACTTC
CAWSVLWLAGATLDEQYF